The clone carrying this TCR beta chain was seen a few times. These data come from a study of blood T cell repertoires in COVID-19. Study-wide context: Specimens from acute and convalescent COVID-19 originated in the United States, Italy and Spain. The cDNA or gDNA used as material had been derived from T cells, B-cell-depleted T cells, or PBMCs.

Methods used by the authors: Estimated nucleated cell counts came from reference gene primer amplification. Sequencing used immunoSEQ multiplex PCR; TCRdb keeps in-frame clones, though not all of them. V and J calls and clone size come straight from that table; D and trimming were deduced from the DNA. The table records 250,000 to 350,000 clones, approximately 91% of them present only once. The V gene lost 4 bases and the J gene lost 0 bases, with 7 bases spanning the gap. The CDR3 consists of 14 residues. The germline V gene has CDR1 MNHEY and CDR2 SVGEGT. The receptor was derived from a man aged 18 to 30 with active or convalescent COVID-19. V and J are TRBV6-2 or TRBV6-3 and TRBJ1-3; D remains unclear. Specimen: peripheral blood. CDR3 residues: CASSSFLSGNTIYF. The CDR3 nucleotides are TGTGCCAGCAGTTCCTTCCTCTCTGGAAACACCATATATTTT.